Presented here are 27 T cell receptor beta chains from one specimen sequenced in a study of identical twins. TCRdb re-called the 5' RACE reads through MiXCR, storing one row per CDR3 protein. The sample has approximately 140,000 distinct CDR3 sequences; around 3.6% are singletons. Sequences were obtained from memory T cells sorted from blood. All receptors come from a young man in good health.

This clonotype was counted many times. This chain uses TRBV5-1 with TRBJ1-1, with D possibly matching TRBD1 (5 bases). The germline V gene encodes CDR1 SGHRS and CDR2 YFSETQ. CDR3 length: 13 residues. V lost 3 bases, J lost 6 bases, and 12 bases lay in between. CDR3 nucleotides: TGCGCCAGCAGCTCCCACGAGGGGTCTGAAGCTTTCTTT. Protein sequence: CASSSHEGSEAFF.

This clonotype was picked up many times. V and J are TRBV12-3 or TRBV12-4 and TRBJ2-2; TRBD2 matches 8 bases. V was clipped by 6 bases and J by 0 bases; unmatched bases: 6. This CDR3 has 16 residues. DNA for the CDR3: TGTGCCAGCAGGCGGCTAGCGGGCGCGAACACCGGGGAGCTGTTTTTT. This sequence encodes CASRRLAGANTGELFF.

This clonotype was counted at least ten times. The chain has TRBV20-1 and TRBJ1-1, with D perhaps TRBD1 (5 bases). V shed 0 bases and J shed 5 bases, with 10 bases lying between them. The CDR3 is 13 amino acids. Germline assignment: CDR1 DFQATT and CDR2 SNEGSKA (reference sequence). The CDR3 sequence: CSARDPRETEAFF. The DNA of the CDR3 is TGCAGTGCTAGAGATCCCAGGGAGACTGAAGCTTTCTTT.

Ten or more counts support this clonotype. The chain links TRBV5-1 to TRBJ2-1; 10 bases are shared with TRBD1. The CDR3 contains 15 residues. After removal of 4 bases from V and 6 bases from J, the junction contained 7 bases not matched to a gene. The germline V gene has CDR1 SGHRS and CDR2 YFSETQ. The CDR3 region has the DNA TGCGCCAGCAGCCAGCTCGGACAGGGGGTCAATGAGCAGTTCTTC. This encodes CASSQLGQGVNEQFF.

The chain has TRBV2 and TRBJ2-7; TRBD2 aligns across 7 bases. Trimming at V came to 5 bases and at J to 0 bases, leaving 7 bases not matched to a gene. This CDR3 is built from 15 residues. Germline CDR1 SNHLY, CDR2 FYNNEI. The CDR3 sequence is CASSLRGGDSYEQYF. The CDR3 nucleotides are TGTGCCAGCAGTTTGAGGGGAGGGGACTCCTACGAGCAGTACTTC.

At least ten counts were recorded for this clonotype. This sequence joins TRBV6-4 and TRBJ2-1; D is unresolved. Per germline, CDR1 MRHNA and CDR2 SNTAGT. V was pared by 8 bases and J by 5 bases, with 13 bases between. CDR3 length: 13 residues. The CDR3 region has the DNA TGTGCCAGCTCCAGGACGGCTAACAATGAGCAGTTCTTC. Translation: CASSRTANNEQFF.

At least ten counts were recorded for this clonotype. The rearrangement links TRBV3-1 to TRBJ2-1; 10 positions agree with TRBD2. The CDR3 covers 17 residues. V was clipped by 1 base and J by 4 bases; unmatched bases: 7. The germline CDR1 and CDR2 sequences are LGHDT and YNNKEL (reference sequence). This CDR3 is CASSQGGLAGDYNEQFF. CDR3 bases: TGTGCCAGCAGCCAAGGAGGGCTAGCGGGAGATTACAATGAGCAGTTCTTC.

This clonotype was seen ten or more times. V usage is TRBV5-1 and J usage is TRBJ2-5, with D possibly matching TRBD1 (6 bases). CDR1 is SGHRS, CDR2 YFSETQ, per germline. Trimming stripped 0 bases from V and 5 bases from J, with 17 bases between. The CDR3 runs 16 residues. CDR3 loop: CASSLDWAGVSETQYF. CDR3 nucleotides: TGCGCCAGCAGCTTGGATTGGGCAGGGGTTAGCGAGACCCAGTACTTC.

In its sample, this clonotype was seen many times. The chain combines TRBV29-1 with TRBJ2-7; no firm D call. Germline CDR1 and CDR2: SQVTM and ANQGSEA. Trimming pared 4 bases from V and 2 bases from J, leaving 12 bases between. CDR3 size: 13 residues. The CDR3 DNA sequence: TGCAGCGTTGTGGGCCTTTCAGCCTACGAGCAGTACTTC. Translated: CSVVGLSAYEQYF.

This clonotype was seen repeatedly, ten times or more. The V and J genes are TRBV29-1 and TRBJ1-2; D ambiguous. Trimming stripped 5 bases from V and 6 bases from J, with 10 bases between. Germline V CDR1 and CDR2: SQVTM, ANQGSEA. The CDR3 spans 11 residues. CDR3 loop: CSVLSINGYTF. The DNA for the CDR3 is TGCAGCGTTTTGAGCATAAATGGCTACACCTTC.

This clonotype was seen repeatedly, ten times or more. The chain employs TRBV12-3 or TRBV12-4 and TRBJ2-1, with D perhaps matching TRBD2 (6 bases). This CDR3 region has 18 residues. V shed 0 bases and J shed 0 bases, with 15 bases lying between them. CDR3 in amino acids: CASSLAFRGSSSYNEQFF. The DNA for the CDR3 is TGTGCCAGCAGTTTAGCGTTCCGGGGGTCCAGCTCCTACAATGAGCAGTTCTTC.

There are many counts of this clonotype. The gene calls are TRBV2 and TRBJ2-5, with D possibly TRBD2 on 6 matching bases. The CDR3 contains 14 residues. Looked up from germline, CDR1 is SNHLY and CDR2 is FYNNEI. The V end was cut by 7 bases, the J end by 1 base, with 13 bases between. This chain's CDR3 is CASILEGSQETQYF. The CDR3 DNA reads TGTGCCAGCATCTTGGAGGGATCCCAAGAGACCCAGTACTTC. The entire variable domain, with the rest obtained from reference TRBV2 and TRBJ2-5, is as follows: EPEVTQTPSHQVTQMGQEVILRCVPISNHLYFYWYRQILGQKVEFLVSFYNNEISEKSEIFDDQFSVERPDGSNFTLKIRSTKLEDSAMYFCASILEGSQETQYFGPGTRLLVL.

There are many counts of this clonotype. The chain joins TRBV11-2 to TRBJ1-1, with D tentatively TRBD1 (5 bases). The CDR3 is made up of 14 amino acids. The V end lost 11 bases, the J end lost 4 bases, and 20 bases lay between the germline ends. Germline CDR1 SGHAT, CDR2 FQNNGV. CDR3 DNA sequence: TGTGCCTCAGCAGCCCTGGGGCGATTCACTGAAGCTTTCTTT. Its protein product is CASAALGRFTEAFF.

This clonotype was detected ten times or more. V usage is TRBV7-2 and J usage is TRBJ2-3, with TRBD1 as a possible D gene (5 bases). The CDR3 contains 15 residues. Looked up from germline, CDR1 is SGHTA and CDR2 is FQGNSA. The ends were cut back, 1 base at V and 4 bases at J, with 12 bases in the middle. CDR3 residues: CASSLEGWGPDTQYF. The CDR3 DNA reads as TGTGCCAGCAGCTTAGAGGGTTGGGGCCCAGATACGCAGTATTTT.

This clonotype was detected many times. This rearrangement joins TRBV20-1 to TRBJ2-1; 10 nucleotides line up with TRBD2. Trimming removed 2 bases from V and 3 bases from J; junction bases left unmatched: 7. The germline V gene encodes CDR1 DFQATT and CDR2 SNEGSKA (reference sequence). This CDR3 spans 16 amino acids. This chain's CDR3 is CSARPIGTSDYNEQFF. The CDR3 DNA sequence: TGCAGTGCTAGACCAATCGGGACTAGCGACTACAATGAGCAGTTCTTC.

In this sample, this clonotype turned up many times. The rearrangement links TRBV6-4 to TRBJ1-4; D gene unclear. Germline CDR1 reads MRHNA; CDR2 reads SNTAGT. Trimming cost V 6 bases and J 7 bases, with 12 bases left between them. The CDR3 is 13 residues long. The CDR3 DNA follows: TGTGCCAGCAGCGACCATTATGGTGAAAAACTGTTTTTT. Translating it yields CASSDHYGEKLFF.

Many counts were recorded for this clonotype. The rearrangement joins TRBV6-1 to TRBJ2-7, with D possibly TRBD1 on 5 matching bases. This CDR3 spans 13 amino acids. Germline CDR1 is MNHNS and CDR2 is SASEGT. Trimming removed 6 bases at V and 3 bases at J, with 12 bases between. The CDR3: CASSQRGSYEQYV. CDR3 bases: TGTGCCAGCAGCCAAAGGGGCAGCTACGAGCAGTACGTC.

This clonotype was seen once. The chain joins TRBV28 to TRBJ2-3, with a weak D call TRBD1 (7 bases). V lost 5 bases, J lost 2 bases, and 11 bases lay in between. Germline CDR1 MDHEN, CDR2 SYDVKM. CDR3 length: 14 amino acids. The CDR3 DNA follows: TGTGCCAGCAGTGCAGGGGGACTCACAGATACGCAGTATTTT. Protein: CASSAGGLTDTQYF.

Ten or more counts support this clonotype. The rearrangement uses TRBV7-2 and TRBJ2-1; possible D gene TRBD2, 6 bases. Per germline, CDR1 SGHTA and CDR2 FQGNSA. The CDR3 contains 14 residues. Trimming removed 2 bases from V and 6 bases from J, with 11 bases in between. The CDR3 protein is CASSLRYGGNEQFF. The CDR3 bases are TGTGCCAGCAGCTTAAGATACGGGGGCAATGAGCAGTTCTTC.

Ten or more counts support this clonotype. The chain combines TRBV24-1 with TRBJ2-2; tentative D call: TRBD2 (6 bases). V dropped 0 bases and J dropped 4 bases, with 11 bases sitting between them. The CDR3 is made up of 16 amino acids. Looked up from germline, CDR1 is KGHDR and CDR2 is SFDVKD. The CDR3 sequence is CATSDLQFGGTGELFF. In nucleotides, the CDR3 is TGTGCCACCAGTGATTTGCAATTCGGGGGCACCGGGGAGCTGTTTTTT.

This clonotype was seen at least ten times. The chain couples TRBV6-5 to TRBJ2-5, with 13 positions matching TRBD2. V lost 5 bases and J lost 12; bases outside the gene matches: 3. Germline V CDR1 and CDR2: MNHEY, SVGAGI. There are 12 residues in the CDR3. The CDR3 DNA reads as TGTGCCAGCAGTATAACTAGCGGGAGGGAGTACTTC. Residues: CASSITSGREYF.

This clonotype was observed many times. CDR3 sequence: CASSFGEGTGVYEQYF. The CDR3 DNA follows: TGTGCCAGCAGTTTCGGCGAAGGGACAGGGGTCTACGAGCAGTACTTC. This chain joins TRBV12-3 or TRBV12-4 and TRBJ2-7; the match to TRBD1 covers 10 bases. The CDR3 loop spans 16 amino acids. The trim removed 3 bases at V and 3 bases at J, leaving 8 bases unmatched.

In this sample, this clonotype turned up many times. V and J are TRBV12-3 or TRBV12-4 and TRBJ2-5; TRBD1 aligns across 7 bases. V gave up 6 bases and J gave up 1 base; unmatched junction bases: 2. The CDR3 loop spans 13 amino acids. CDR3 loop: CASRQGVQETQYF. As DNA, the CDR3 is TGTGCCAGCAGGCAGGGGGTCCAAGAGACCCAGTACTTC.

This clonotype was counted at least ten times. The chain employs TRBV20-1 and TRBJ2-7; the match to TRBD2 covers 11 bases. CDR1 and CDR2 (germline): DFQATT, SNEGSKA (reference sequence). V shed 5 bases and J 0 bases; nucleotides not matched to a gene: 12. The CDR3 spans 17 residues. The CDR3 protein is CSADGLAGVSSSYEQYF. In nucleotides, the CDR3 is TGCAGTGCTGATGGACTAGCGGGCGTCTCAAGCTCCTACGAGCAGTACTTC.

This clonotype appeared many times. The chain combines TRBV7-6 with TRBJ2-7; D not resolved. In germline, CDR1 is SGHVS, CDR2 FNYEAQ. Trimming removed 0 bases at V and 6 bases at J, with 9 bases between. This CDR3 comprises 13 residues. DNA of the CDR3: TGTGCCAGCAGCTTAGCCGCAGGTGCCGAGCAGTACTTC. Protein product: CASSLAAGAEQYF.

Ten or more counts support this clonotype. V usage is TRBV19 and J usage is TRBJ2-2; unclear D gene. This CDR3 has 14 amino acids. Trimming took 7 bases from V and 1 from J, leaving 10 bases between them. CDR1 LNHDA and CDR2 SQIVND come from the germline V gene (reference sequence). The CDR3 bases are TGTGCCAGTAACCTACAGAAGAACACCGGGGAGCTGTTTTTT. Translation: CASNLQKNTGELFF.

This clonotype has only a few counts. This chain connects TRBV5-1 to TRBJ1-1; 7 nucleotides line up with TRBD1. Looked up from germline, CDR1 is SGHRS and CDR2 is YFSETQ. Losses at the gene ends were 6 bases for V and 1 base for J; bases not matched to a gene: 3. The CDR3 is 13 amino acids. CDR3 amino acids: CASTGQRNTEAFF. CDR3 coding DNA: TGCGCCAGCACGGGACAGCGGAACACTGAAGCTTTCTTT.